This entry describes one TCR beta chain. Its cognate antigen is unknown. Other DNA sequences from this sample encode an identical CDR3 as well. cDNA synthesis used the whole RNA isolate, giving expressed TCRB sequences. Measured with immunoSEQ multiplex PCR; TCRdb has only the in-frame clones, and not every one. In the table there are hundreds of thousands of clones, 7% to 9% of which are singletons. Looked up from germline, CDR1 is MDHEN and CDR2 is SYDVKM. The CDR3 is 13 residues long. V lost 5 bases and J lost 4, with 11 bases in between. This record belongs to a study of beta chain features in type 1 diabetes. Study at large: Patients were similar to healthy donors in age and gender (as well as in cell yields).

Study results and limitations: Fewer insertions but more deletions were seen at VDJ junctions in type 1 diabetes patients. PCR might preferentially amplify shorter templates, equally in patients and controls. Shorter TCRB CDR3s, moderately but significantly so, marked every one of the four CD4+ subsets in Type 1 diabetes patients.

The receptor's source is a woman under 30 in good health. J is TRBJ2-5 and V is TRBV28; D unresolved. The sequencing sample was made of central memory CD4+ T cells from blood. The CDR3 bases are TGTGCCAGCAGTAGCAGGCCAGGAGAGACCCAGTACTTC. Protein product: CASSSRPGETQYF. Supplemented by reference TRBV28 and TRBJ2-5, the full variable domain reads DVKVTQSSRYLVKRTGEKVFLECVQDMDHENMFWYRQDPGLGLRLIYFSYDVKMKEKGDIPEGYSVSREKKERFSLILESASTNQTSMYLCASSSRPGETQYFGPGTRLLVL.